The clone carrying this TCR beta chain was observed a handful of times. Antigen specificity is unknown. Deletions cut 2 bases from V and 12 bases from J, with 19 bases between. CDR3 length equals 14 residues. These data are taken from a study of post-analysis software for immune sequencing data. Study details: Included courses were relapsing-remitting and secondary progressive multiple sclerosis; progressive-relapsing multiple sclerosis was also included. Study observations and caveats: Controls had significantly higher normalized Chao1 diversity than multiple sclerosis patients. TRBV segments more frequent in patients than in controls numbered roughly 5 and included TRBV5-6, TRBV5-1 and TRBV20-1. Strong co-clustering by F measure was evident for samples that had been prepared in the same batch.

Researchers reported that TCR beta cDNA libraries carried unique molecular identifiers. Input populations of about 0.85 to 11 million T cells gave rise to 500,000 or so cDNA molecules. TCRdb analysed the PCR reads with MiXCR anew, one entry per CDR3 protein. This table holds under 650,000 distinct CDR3 sequences, roughly 40% found once. V usage is TRBV12-3 or TRBV12-4 and J usage is TRBJ2-5, with D perhaps given as TRBD1 or TRBD2 (5 bases each). Sample: blood. The clonotype was recovered from a girl under 18 with multiple sclerosis. The CDR3 region has the DNA TGTGCCAGCAGTTTACCTCCTCCTGGGACCACCAAGTACTTC. Its protein product is CASSLPPPGTTKYF.